This note documents a single TCR beta chain sequence. This entry is derived from a study of CD8 T cells in Susac syndrome. Random hexamers were used to reverse transcribe about 0.5 to 1 ug of RNA. Amplification of TCR beta CDR3 spanned 54 Vbeta and 13 Jbeta via immunoSEQ multiplex PCR. Using its own MiXCR run on the immunoSEQ multiplex PCR reads, TCRdb lists one record per CDR3 protein. The table has around 180,000 distinct CDR3 sequences, approximately 94% seen once. V shed 5 bases and J shed 6 bases, with 14 bases lying between them. The CDR3 runs to 15 residues. This chain uses TRBV12-3 or TRBV12-4 with TRBJ1-6, with D unclear. The receptor was derived from a human donor with multiple sclerosis. The sample comprised CD4+ T cells from PBMCs. CDR3 coding DNA: TGTGCCAGCAGTCCCCACGGCATACCTAATTCACCCCTCCACTTT. Translated: CASSPHGIPNSPLHF.